Following are 27 T cell receptor beta chains from one sample sequenced in a study of T-cell reconstitution after alpha-beta-depleted transplantation in children. Unique molecular identifiers were used in preparing the TCRbeta library. Via MiXCR, TCRdb re-called the PCR reads, giving one row per CDR3 protein. The sample shows roughly 790,000 distinct CDR3 sequences, approximately 15% of them seen only once. The sequenced sample was PBMCs, mostly from graft donor cells, obtained 360 days after TCRalphabeta/CD19-depleted stem cell transplant. These receptors came from a male patient younger than 18 who had a stem cell transplant for acute lymphoblastic leukemia, so the T cells may come from the graft donor.

The genes are TRBV30 and TRBJ2-7, with 9 bases lining up with TRBD2. The germline gives CDR1 GTSNPN, CDR2 SVGIG (reference sequence). V gave up 0 bases and J gave up 7 bases; unmatched junction bases: 4. The CDR3 runs to 13 residues. CDR3 sequence: CAWSVLAGREQYF. The DNA for the CDR3 is TGTGCCTGGAGTGTTCTAGCGGGACGGGAGCAGTACTTC.

V is TRBV19 and J is TRBJ2-1, with D possibly TRBD1 on 5 matching bases. Germline V lookup: CDR1 LNHDA, CDR2 SQIVND (reference sequence). Trimming took off 6 bases at V and 5 bases at J, with 8 bases between the two ends. The CDR3 sequence is 12 residues long. The chain's CDR3 is CASRTDHNEQFF. The CDR3 DNA reads as TGTGCCAGTAGGACAGACCACAATGAGCAGTTCTTC.

V gene TRBV5-4 combines with J gene TRBJ2-3; D gene uncertain. This CDR3 spans 14 amino acids. V lost 6 bases, J lost 5 bases, and 16 bases lay in between. CDR1 and CDR2 (germline): SGHNT, YYREEE (reference sequence). The CDR3 region has the DNA TGTGCCAGCAAAAGTGCGGCCCCAGAAGATACGCAGTATTTT. It translates to CASKSAAPEDTQYF. Full variable domain (outside the CDR3, taken from reference TRBV5-4 and TRBJ2-3): ETGVTQSPTHLIKTRGQQVTLRCSSQSGHNTVSWYQQALGQGPQFIFQYYREEENGRGNFPPRFSGLQFPNYSSELNVNALELDDSALYLCASKSAAPEDTQYFGPGTRLTVL.

This CDR3 is CASSASNTGTTPYEAFF. The CDR3 DNA sequence: TGTGCCAGCAGCGCGTCTAACACCGGGACAACGCCCTATGAAGCTTTCTTT. The chain is built from TRBV9 and TRBJ1-1; possible D gene TRBD1, 6 bases. Germline V gives CDR1 SGDLS, CDR2 YYNGEE. The CDR3 extends over 17 amino acids. Trimming took off 3 bases at V and 7 bases at J, with 25 bases between the two ends.

V is TRBV7-2 and J is TRBJ2-7; the match to TRBD2 covers 11 bases. This CDR3 has 15 amino acids. Trimming removed 5 bases from V and 2 bases from J; junction bases left unmatched: 5. CDR1 and CDR2 from the germline V gene are SGHTA and FQGNSA. CDR3 residues: CASSTASGRTYEQYF. The CDR3 bases are TGTGCCAGCAGCACCGCTAGCGGGAGGACCTACGAGCAGTACTTC.

In nucleotides, the CDR3 is TGTGCCAGCAGCTTCGGAGGGCCGTTCCGGAATGAGCAGTTCTTC. It is translated as CASSFGGPFRNEQFF. The V gene is TRBV11-2, the J gene TRBJ2-1, with D tentatively TRBD2 (6 bases). V lost 3 bases and J 7 bases, leaving 16 bases between the germline ends. CDR3 size: 15 residues. Germline assignment: CDR1 SGHAT and CDR2 FQNNGV.

This clonotype has a handful of counts. This chain connects TRBV5-1 to TRBJ2-2; D gene unclear. There are 16 residues in the CDR3. Trimming cost V 0 bases and J 0 bases, with 9 bases left between them. CDR1 SGHRS and CDR2 YFSETQ come from the germline V gene. CDR3: CASSLGQPSNTGELFF. The CDR3 DNA follows: TGCGCCAGCAGCTTGGGGCAGCCCTCGAACACCGGGGAGCTGTTTTTT.

This clonotype was counted only a few times. The J gene is TRBJ1-2, the V gene TRBV12-3 or TRBV12-4; maybe TRBD1 (5 bases). Trimming removed 3 bases at V and 7 bases at J, with 12 bases between. The CDR3 is 13 residues long. CDR3 nucleotide sequence: TGTGCCAGCAGTTTCACCCGGGGGGGTGGCTACACCTTC. This sequence encodes CASSFTRGGGYTF.

This clonotype was counted between two and nine times. The genes are TRBV5-1 and TRBJ2-5, with 12 positions matching TRBD2. The V gene's germline CDR1 is SGHRS and CDR2 YFSETQ. J was trimmed by 5 bases and V by 7 bases; bases with no gene match: 6. CDR3 length: 14 residues. As DNA, the CDR3 is TGCGCCAGCCGTCTAGCGGGAGGGCCGGAGACCCAGTACTTC. Translated, it gives CASRLAGGPETQYF.

This chain links TRBV7-2 with TRBJ2-4, with 9 positions matching TRBD1. This CDR3 spans 15 amino acids. Germline CDR1 SGHTA, CDR2 FQGNSA. J was trimmed by 6 bases and V by 3 bases; bases with no gene match: 6. This CDR3 is CASSFPGQGTNIQYF. The CDR3 DNA follows: TGTGCCAGCAGCTTCCCGGGACAGGGTACAAACATTCAGTACTTC.

V usage is TRBV5-5 and J usage is TRBJ1-5; D is uncertain. Per germline, CDR1 SGHKS and CDR2 YYEKEE (reference sequence). Trimming cost V 4 bases and J 5 bases, with 19 bases left between them. The CDR3 loop spans 16 amino acids. The CDR3 sequence: CASSPGGSSWDQPQHF. In nucleotides, the CDR3 is TGTGCCAGCAGCCCGGGAGGGAGTTCATGGGATCAGCCCCAGCATTTT.

The table lists this clonotype with a few counts. CDR3 region: CASSRGPPRGSPQHF. CDR3 in DNA: TGTGCCAGCAGTCGGGGGCCCCCGCGAGGCAGCCCCCAGCATTTT. This chain joins TRBV12-3 or TRBV12-4 and TRBJ1-5; D may be TRBD1 (6 bases). The CDR3 length is 15 residues. V lost 5 bases and J lost 10, with 21 bases in between.

This sequence joins TRBV7-9 and TRBJ2-5; D may match TRBD1 or TRBD2 (5 bases each). With 3 bases removed from V and 5 bases from J, the gap between germline ends came to 13 bases. The CDR3 contains 14 residues. The germline V gene encodes CDR1 SEHNR and CDR2 FQNEAQ (reference sequence). CDR3 in amino acids: CASSFLGVGETQYF. The CDR3 nucleotides read TGTGCCAGCAGCTTCTTGGGGGTTGGGGAGACCCAGTACTTC.

This clonotype was seen only a few times. J is TRBJ2-2 and V is TRBV29-1; unclear D gene. The CDR3 contains 13 residues. Germline CDR1 is SQVTM and CDR2 is ANQGSEA. Trimming took 4 bases from V and 0 from J, leaving 6 bases between them. In nucleotides, the CDR3 is TGCAGCGTTGGGCGATCGAACACCGGGGAGCTGTTTTTT. Translation gives CSVGRSNTGELFF.

This clonotype occurred many times. The chain is built from TRBV21-1 and TRBJ2-2; no check of the table's D call, TRBD1, against the DNA was made. TRBV21-1 is assigned pseudogene status. The CDR3 length is 17 residues. The CDR3: CASSQRWDRGNTGELFF. DNA for the CDR3: TGTGCCAGCAGCCAACGCTGGGACAGGGGTAACACCGGGGAGCTGTTTTTT.

The CDR3 DNA sequence: TGCAGTGCTAGTGCGGAAGTTTCGGAGACCCAGTACTTC. This gives the protein CSASAEVSETQYF. This chain uses TRBV20-1 with TRBJ2-5; D call uncertain. The V end was cut by 3 bases, the J end by 5 bases, with 13 bases between. Per germline, CDR1 DFQATT and CDR2 SNEGSKA (reference sequence). The CDR3 contains 13 residues.

This clonotype was observed a handful of times. The chain is built from TRBV5-5 and TRBJ2-1, with D uncertain. Germline V lookup: CDR1 SGHKS, CDR2 YYEKEE (reference sequence). The CDR3 contains 12 residues. V lost 2 bases, J lost 10 bases, and 10 bases lay in between. DNA of the CDR3: TGTGCCAGCAGCTTCCCCTTGGAGGAGCAGTTCTTC. Amino acids: CASSFPLEEQFF.

CDR3: CASSPSPGHDTEAFF. The CDR3 coding sequence is TGTGCCAGCTCACCATCCCCAGGTCACGACACTGAAGCTTTCTTT. The chain links TRBV18 to TRBJ1-1; D gene uncertain. Trimming shortened V by 2 bases and J by 3 bases, and 13 bases separated the two germline ends. CDR1 is KGHSH, CDR2 LQKENI, per germline. CDR3 length: 15 amino acids.

There are many counts of this clonotype. The chain is built from TRBV20-1 and TRBJ2-7, with 8 nucleotides matching TRBD1. The CDR3 is 14 amino acids. V was pared by 6 bases and J by 3 bases, with 10 bases of the junction left unmatched. The germline gives CDR1 DFQATT, CDR2 SNEGSKA (reference sequence). Here the CDR3 DNA reads TGCAGTGCGCGGGTACAGGGGACAGGCTACGAGCAGTACTTC. Translating gives CSARVQGTGYEQYF.

This clonotype came up a few times. The chain uses TRBV20-1 and TRBJ2-1; no clear D gene. Per germline, CDR1 DFQATT and CDR2 SNEGSKA (reference sequence). Trimming took off 3 bases at V and 6 bases at J, with 15 bases between the two ends. The CDR3 covers 14 residues. This CDR3 reads CSASRLPASNEQFF. The CDR3 coding sequence is TGCAGTGCTAGTAGGCTCCCTGCCTCCAATGAGCAGTTCTTC.

The chain couples TRBV6-1 to TRBJ2-3; D is unresolved. The CDR3 totals 15 residues. Looked up from germline, CDR1 is MNHNS and CDR2 is SASEGT. The V end was cut by 6 bases, the J end by 2 bases, with 15 bases between. CDR3 sequence reads: CASSPLGEITDTQYF. The CDR3 bases are TGTGCCAGCAGCCCCCTAGGTGAGATCACAGATACGCAGTATTTT.

The chain has TRBV7-6 and TRBJ1-5; maybe TRBD1 (5 bases). CDR1 and CDR2 (germline): SGHVS, FNYEAQ. Trimming shortened V by 1 base and J by 9 bases, and 19 bases separated the two germline ends. CDR3 length: 16 amino acids. CDR3 amino acids: CASSLGQGYSPWPQHF. For the CDR3, the DNA is TGTGCCAGCAGCTTAGGTCAGGGATACTCGCCGTGGCCCCAGCATTTT.

This clonotype has only a few counts. The rearrangement uses TRBV29-1 and TRBJ2-7, with 7 bases fitting TRBD1. V shed 4 bases and J 3 bases; nucleotides not matched to a gene: 6. The CDR3 is 13 residues long. From germline, CDR1 is SQVTM and CDR2 ANQGSEA. The DNA for the CDR3 is TGCAGCGTTGGGACAGGAGAAGTCTACGAGCAGTACTTC. Protein: CSVGTGEVYEQYF.

Of note for this clonotype: At one end, the junction sequence differs from germline, possibly due to a read error. The chain carries TRBV2 and TRBJ2-1, with D perhaps TRBD1 (5 bases). This CDR3 region has 11 residues. Germline V CDR1 and CDR2: SNHLY, FYNNEI. This CDR3 reads CASSYRTPQVF. The CDR3 region has the DNA TGTGCCAGTAGTTACAGGACCCCTCAGGTCTTC.

This clonotype showed up many times. The chain uses TRBV29-1 and TRBJ2-5; no clear D gene. V lost 3 bases, J lost 1 base, and 12 bases lay in between. The germline V gene encodes CDR1 SQVTM and CDR2 ANQGSEA. The CDR3 spans 14 residues. The CDR3 region is CSVEVLRSQETQYF. The CDR3 nucleotides read TGCAGCGTTGAGGTTCTGCGGAGCCAAGAGACCCAGTACTTC. The full variable domain, in which reference TRBV29-1 and TRBJ2-5 provide the parts outside the CDR3, is SAVISQKPSRDICQRGTSLTIQCQVDSQVTMMFWYRQQPGQSLTLIATANQGSEATYESGFVIDKFPISRPNLTFSTLTVSNMSPEDSSIYLCSVEVLRSQETQYFGPGTRLLVL.

The chain links TRBV7-3 to TRBJ2-3; 10 nucleotides align to TRBD2. The length of the CDR3 is 16 residues. Looked up from germline, CDR1 is SGHTA and CDR2 is FQGTGA. V gave up 2 bases and J gave up 3 bases; unmatched junction bases: 5. CDR3 protein: CASSLGASGRTDTQYF. The CDR3 DNA reads as TGTGCCAGCAGCTTAGGAGCTAGCGGGAGAACAGATACGCAGTATTTT.

This clonotype was counted between two and nine times. CDR3 in amino acids: CASSLMLRGQLSPSSYNEQFF. The CDR3 nucleotides read TGTGCCAGCAGCTTAATGCTAAGGGGACAGCTATCCCCGAGCTCCTACAATGAGCAGTTCTTC. The V call is TRBV7-2, the J call TRBJ2-1; 7 nucleotides agree with TRBD1. The J segment lost 0 bases and the V segment lost 2 bases, leaving 19 bases of the junction unmatched. The CDR3 spans 21 residues. Germline V CDR1 and CDR2: SGHTA, FQGNSA.